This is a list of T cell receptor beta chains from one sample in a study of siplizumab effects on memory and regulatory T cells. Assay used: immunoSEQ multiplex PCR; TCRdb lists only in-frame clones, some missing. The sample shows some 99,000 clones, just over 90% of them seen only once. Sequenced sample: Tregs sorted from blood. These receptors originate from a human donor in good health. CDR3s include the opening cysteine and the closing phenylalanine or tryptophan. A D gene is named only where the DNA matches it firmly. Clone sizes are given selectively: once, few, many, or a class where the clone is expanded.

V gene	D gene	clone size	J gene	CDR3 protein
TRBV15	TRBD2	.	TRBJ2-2	CATSRGLPNTGELFF
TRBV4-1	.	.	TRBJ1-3	CASSIATPSSGNTIYF
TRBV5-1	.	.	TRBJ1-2	CASSLGVGAINYGYTF
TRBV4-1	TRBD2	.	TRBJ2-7	CASSQVAGLYYEQYF
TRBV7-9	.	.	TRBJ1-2	CASSLAEANNYGYTF
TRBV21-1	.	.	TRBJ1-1	CASSKVEVPGNTEAFF
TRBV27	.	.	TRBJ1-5	CASSFLPGHGNQPQHF
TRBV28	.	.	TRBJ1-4	CASSFRQGRNEKLFF
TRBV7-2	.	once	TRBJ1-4	CASSLTQSREKLFF
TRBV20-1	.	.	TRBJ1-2	CSAEGGGYTF
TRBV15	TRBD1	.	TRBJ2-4	CATTKRQGRAKNIQYF
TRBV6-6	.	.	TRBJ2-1	CASSYSTAYPNEQFF
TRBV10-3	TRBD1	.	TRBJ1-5	CAIKGQHNQPQHF
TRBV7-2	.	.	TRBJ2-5	CASSLVATSVQETQYF
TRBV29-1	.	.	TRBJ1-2	CSVEQGGGYTF
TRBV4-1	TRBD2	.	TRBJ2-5	CASSQDGSLAGGRDQYF
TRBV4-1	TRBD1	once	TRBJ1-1	CASSQRSSSGTGGTEAFF
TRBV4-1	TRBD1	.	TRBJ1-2	CASSPGQGWNYGYTF
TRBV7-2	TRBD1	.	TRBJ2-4	CASSPGTADKNIQYF
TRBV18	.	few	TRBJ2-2	CASSRDGDGGELFF
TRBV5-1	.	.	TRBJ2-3	CASSLNTDTQYF
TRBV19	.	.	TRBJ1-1	CASSIYVNTEAFF
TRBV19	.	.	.	CASSMDFRGSYEQYF
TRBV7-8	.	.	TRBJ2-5	CASLGRNQETQYF
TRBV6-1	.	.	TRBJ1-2	CASSDMGRGGYTF
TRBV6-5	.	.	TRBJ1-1	CASWGGTEAFF
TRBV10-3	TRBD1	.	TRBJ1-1	CAISEALTGGSLF
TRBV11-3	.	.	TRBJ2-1	CASSSVTLSGEQFF
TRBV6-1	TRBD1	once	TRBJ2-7	CASSGQGTYEQYF
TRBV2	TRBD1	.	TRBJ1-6	CASNLYKGGAYNSPLHF
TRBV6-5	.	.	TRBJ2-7	CASSYSGGTPSGEQYF
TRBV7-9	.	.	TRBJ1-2	CASSFSRGGGYTF
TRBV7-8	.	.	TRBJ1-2	CASSLEGAYGYTF
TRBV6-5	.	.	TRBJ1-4	CASSSPSEKLFF
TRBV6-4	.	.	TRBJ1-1	CASKTGHMNTEAFF
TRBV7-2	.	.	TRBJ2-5	CASSLALAGQETQYF